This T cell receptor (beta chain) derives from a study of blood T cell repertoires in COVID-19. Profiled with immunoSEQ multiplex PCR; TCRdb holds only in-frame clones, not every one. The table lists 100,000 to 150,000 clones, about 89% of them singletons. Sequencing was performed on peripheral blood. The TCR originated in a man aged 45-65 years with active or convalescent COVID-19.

The CDR3 loop is CASSEAGGARNSPLHF. The CDR3 DNA reads as TGTGCCAGCAGTGAAGCGGGCGGGGCGAGAAATTCACCCCTCCACTTT. The chain carries TRBV6-1 and TRBJ1-6; D perhaps matches TRBD1 (5 bases). The CDR3 is 16 amino acids. V lost 0 bases and J lost 7, with 13 bases in between. Germline values: CDR1 MNHNS, CDR2 SASEGT.